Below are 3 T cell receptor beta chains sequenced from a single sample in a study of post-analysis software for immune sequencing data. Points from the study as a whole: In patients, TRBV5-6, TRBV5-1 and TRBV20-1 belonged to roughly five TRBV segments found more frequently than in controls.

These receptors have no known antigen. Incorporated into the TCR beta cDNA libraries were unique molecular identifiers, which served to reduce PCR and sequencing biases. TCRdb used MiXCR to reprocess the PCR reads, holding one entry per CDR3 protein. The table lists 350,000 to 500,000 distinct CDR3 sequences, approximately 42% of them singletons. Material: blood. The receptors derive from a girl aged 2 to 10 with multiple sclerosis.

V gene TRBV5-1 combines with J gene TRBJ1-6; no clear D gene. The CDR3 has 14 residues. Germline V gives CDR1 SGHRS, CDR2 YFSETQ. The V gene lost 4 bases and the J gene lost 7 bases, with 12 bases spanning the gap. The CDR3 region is CASSVAVGNSPLHF. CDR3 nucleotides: TGCGCCAGCAGCGTGGCGGTGGGGAATTCACCCCTCCACTTT.

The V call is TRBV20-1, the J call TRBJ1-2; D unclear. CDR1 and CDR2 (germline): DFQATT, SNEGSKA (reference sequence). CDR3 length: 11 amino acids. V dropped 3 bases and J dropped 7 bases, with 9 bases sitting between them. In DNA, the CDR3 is TGCAGTGCTAGGTCTCTCGTTGGCTACACCTTC. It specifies CSARSLVGYTF.

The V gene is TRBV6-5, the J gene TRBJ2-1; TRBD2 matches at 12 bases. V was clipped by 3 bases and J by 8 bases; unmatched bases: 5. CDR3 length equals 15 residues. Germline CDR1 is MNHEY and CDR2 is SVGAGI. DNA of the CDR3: TGTGCCAGCAGTTATCCTAGCGGGGGGGTCTATGAGCAGTTCTTC. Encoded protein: CASSYPSGGVYEQFF.